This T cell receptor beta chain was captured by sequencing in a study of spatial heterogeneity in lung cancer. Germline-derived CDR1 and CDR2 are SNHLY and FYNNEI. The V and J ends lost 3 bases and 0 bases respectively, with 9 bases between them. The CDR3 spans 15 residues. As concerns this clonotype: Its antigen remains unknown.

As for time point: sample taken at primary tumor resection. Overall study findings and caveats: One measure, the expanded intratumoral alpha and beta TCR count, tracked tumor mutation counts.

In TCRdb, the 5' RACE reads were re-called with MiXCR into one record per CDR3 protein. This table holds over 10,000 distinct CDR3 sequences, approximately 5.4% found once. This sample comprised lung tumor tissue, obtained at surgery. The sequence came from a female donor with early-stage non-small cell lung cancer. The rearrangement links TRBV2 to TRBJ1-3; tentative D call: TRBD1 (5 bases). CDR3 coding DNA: TGTGCCAGCAGTGAGGACACTAGCTCTGGAAACACCATATATTTT. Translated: CASSEDTSSGNTIYF.